This paragraph covers one T cell receptor (beta chain) sequence. Its antigen is unidentified. TCRdb keeps only in-frame clones here, not all; method: immunoSEQ multiplex PCR. The table includes about 160,000 clones, approximately 84% detected once. This record belongs to a study of cytotoxic CD8 clonotypes in ibrutinib-treated CLL. Study background: Treatment had run for a median about 12 months, range 6 to 36, when response samples were taken.

The V gene lost 2 bases and the J gene lost 1 base, with 12 bases spanning the gap. CDR3 length equals 15 residues. CDR1 and CDR2 from the germline V gene are MNHEY and SMNVEV (reference sequence). Findings and caveats of the study: Under therapy, public clonotypes either contracted or stayed stable, and they were uncommon. The study found clonality rose at ibrutinib response, then fell toward baseline at progression.

The V gene is TRBV27, the J gene TRBJ2-7; D is ambiguous. The sequences come from PBMCs, collected after 24 months of ibrutinib treatment. The sequence came from a human donor with chronic lymphocytic leukemia. The DNA for the CDR3 is TGTGCCAGCAGTTTAAGTTTGGTTAGTTCCTACGAGCAGTACTTC. This codes for CASSLSLVSSYEQYF.